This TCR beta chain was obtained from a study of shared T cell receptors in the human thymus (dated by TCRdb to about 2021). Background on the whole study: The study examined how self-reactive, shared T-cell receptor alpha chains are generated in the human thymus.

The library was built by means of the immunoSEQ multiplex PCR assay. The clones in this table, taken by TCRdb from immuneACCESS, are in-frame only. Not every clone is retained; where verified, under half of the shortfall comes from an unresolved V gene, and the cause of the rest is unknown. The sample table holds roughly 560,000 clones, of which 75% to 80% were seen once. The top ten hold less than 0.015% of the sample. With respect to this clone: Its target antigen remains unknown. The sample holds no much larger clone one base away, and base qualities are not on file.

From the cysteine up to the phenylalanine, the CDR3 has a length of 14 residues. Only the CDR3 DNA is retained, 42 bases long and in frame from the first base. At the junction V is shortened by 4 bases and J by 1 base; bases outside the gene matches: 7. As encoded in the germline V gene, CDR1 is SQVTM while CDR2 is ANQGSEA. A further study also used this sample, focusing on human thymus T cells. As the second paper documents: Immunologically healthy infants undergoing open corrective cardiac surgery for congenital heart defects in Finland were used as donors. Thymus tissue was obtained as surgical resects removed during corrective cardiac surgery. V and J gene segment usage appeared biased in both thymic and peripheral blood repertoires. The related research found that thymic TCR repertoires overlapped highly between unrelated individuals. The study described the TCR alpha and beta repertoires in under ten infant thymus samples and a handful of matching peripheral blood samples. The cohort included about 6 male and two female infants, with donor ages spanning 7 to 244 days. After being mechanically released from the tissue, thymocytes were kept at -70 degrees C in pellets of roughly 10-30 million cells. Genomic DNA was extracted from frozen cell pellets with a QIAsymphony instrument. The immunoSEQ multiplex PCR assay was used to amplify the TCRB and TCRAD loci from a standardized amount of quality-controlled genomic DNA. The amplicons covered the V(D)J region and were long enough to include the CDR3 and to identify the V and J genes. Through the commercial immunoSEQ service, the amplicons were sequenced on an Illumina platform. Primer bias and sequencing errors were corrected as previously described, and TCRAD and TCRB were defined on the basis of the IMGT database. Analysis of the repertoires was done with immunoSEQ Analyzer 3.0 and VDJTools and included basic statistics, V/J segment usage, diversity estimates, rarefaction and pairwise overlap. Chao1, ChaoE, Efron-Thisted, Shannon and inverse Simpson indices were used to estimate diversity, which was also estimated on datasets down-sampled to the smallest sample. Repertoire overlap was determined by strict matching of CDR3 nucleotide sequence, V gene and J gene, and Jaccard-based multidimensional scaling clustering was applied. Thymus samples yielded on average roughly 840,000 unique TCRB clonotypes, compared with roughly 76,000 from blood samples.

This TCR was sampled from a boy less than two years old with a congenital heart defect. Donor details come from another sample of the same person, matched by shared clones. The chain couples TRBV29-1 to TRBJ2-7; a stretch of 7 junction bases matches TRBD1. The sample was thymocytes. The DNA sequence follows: TGCAGCGTTGGGGCCGGACAGGATTCCTACGAGCAGTACTTC. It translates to CSVGAGQDSYEQYF.